This T cell receptor beta chain was retrieved from a study of T cells after yellow fever vaccination. The CDR3 contains 20 residues. CDR1 LNHDA and CDR2 SQIVND come from the germline V gene (reference sequence). Germline trimming cut 0 bases from V and 4 bases from J; bases unmatched to any gene: 18. TCRdb reprocessed the 5' RACE reads with MiXCR, giving one entry per CDR3 protein. The data hold around 400,000 distinct CDR3 sequences, with 11% observed a single time. This TCR was sampled from a man aged 18-30 years who received the YFV17D yellow fever vaccine. This specimen consisted of PBMCs, obtained on the day of the first yellow fever vaccination. The rearrangement links TRBV19 to TRBJ1-5; 7 bases match TRBD1. CDR3 nucleotide sequence: TGTGCCAGTAGTATAGATCGCTACAGGGGAATTGGCATTCCTAATCAGCCCCAGCATTTT. It is translated as CASSIDRYRGIGIPNQPQHF.